This TCR beta chain was captured in a study of OX40 agonist ivuxolimab in advanced cancers. Study-level information: At doses from 0.01 to 10 mg/kg, patients were given intravenous ivuxolimab every 2 weeks.

The CDR3 extends over 14 amino acids. V gave up 0 bases and J gave up 3 bases, with 8 bases separating them. The germline gives CDR1 MNHEY, CDR2 SVGAGI. This table comes from immunoSEQ multiplex PCR, and its TCRdb copy is limited to in-frame clones, with some not included. The profile covers some 11,000 clones, with roughly 79% appearing a single time and approximately 15% taken by the ten largest. Study observations and caveats: What antigens the expanded peripheral T cells recognized was never established. Clonal expansion was among the lowest in partial responders at 0.1-3.0 mg/kg, especially CD8+.

Points on this clone: Its target is unknown.

The sequence was collected from an adult with an advanced solid tumor such as melanoma, head and neck, liver or kidney cancer. This chain links TRBV6-5 with TRBJ1-1; D possibly corresponds to TRBD1 (6 bases). Sequencing was performed on CD4+ or CD8+ T cells sorted from blood, taken in a trial of the OX40 agonist ivuxolimab. The CDR3 here is CASSYSGAYTEAFF. DNA of the CDR3: TGTGCCAGCAGTTACTCGGGGGCGTACACTGAAGCTTTCTTT.